This T cell receptor beta chain was sequenced for a study of neurological immune-mediated disorders. At the level of the study: Relapsing-remitting disease affected about 31, and secondary progressive 3, of some 34 multiple sclerosis patients.

This CDR3 comprises 12 residues. Germline V lookup: CDR1 SGHRS, CDR2 YFSETQ. From the 5' RACE reads, TCRdb called clonotypes with MiXCR, one entry per CDR3 protein. Of tens of thousands of distinct CDR3 sequences in the sample, under 4% were seen once. Documented time point: longitudinal time-point 1 (baseline). This clonotype was picked up a small number of times. Relative to the germline gene, one junction end is altered; a read error may explain this. The specimen was PBMCs. The sequence was collected from a woman aged 60-70 years with multiple sclerosis. This sequence joins TRBV5-1 and TRBJ2-7; D not resolved. The CDR3 DNA sequence: TGCGTCAGCAGCGCGGTTCTCTACGAGCAGTACTTC. Its protein is CVSSAVLYEQYF.